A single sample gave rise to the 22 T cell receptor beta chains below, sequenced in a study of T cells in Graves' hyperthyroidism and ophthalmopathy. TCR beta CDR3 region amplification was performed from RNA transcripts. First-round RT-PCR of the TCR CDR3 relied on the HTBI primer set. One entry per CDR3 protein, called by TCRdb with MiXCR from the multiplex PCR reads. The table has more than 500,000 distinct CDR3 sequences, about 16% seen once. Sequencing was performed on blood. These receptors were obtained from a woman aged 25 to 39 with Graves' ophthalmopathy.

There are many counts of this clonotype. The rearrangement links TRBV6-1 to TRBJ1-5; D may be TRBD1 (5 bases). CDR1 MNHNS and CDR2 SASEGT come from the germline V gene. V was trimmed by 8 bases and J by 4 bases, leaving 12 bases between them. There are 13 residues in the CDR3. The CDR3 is CASGRGVNQPQHF. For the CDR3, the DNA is TGTGCCAGCGGAAGGGGTGTTAATCAGCCCCAGCATTTT.

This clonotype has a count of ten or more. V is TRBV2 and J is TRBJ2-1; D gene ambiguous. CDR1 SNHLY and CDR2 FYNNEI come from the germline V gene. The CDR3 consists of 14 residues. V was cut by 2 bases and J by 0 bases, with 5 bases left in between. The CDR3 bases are TGTGCCAGCAGTGAATGGTACTCCTACAATGAGCAGTTCTTC. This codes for CASSEWYSYNEQFF. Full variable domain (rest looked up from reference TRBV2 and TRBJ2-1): EPEVTQTPSHQVTQMGQEVILRCVPISNHLYFYWYRQILGQKVEFLVSFYNNEISEKSEIFDDQFSVERPDGSNFTLKIRSTKLEDSAMYFCASSEWYSYNEQFFGPGTRLTVL.

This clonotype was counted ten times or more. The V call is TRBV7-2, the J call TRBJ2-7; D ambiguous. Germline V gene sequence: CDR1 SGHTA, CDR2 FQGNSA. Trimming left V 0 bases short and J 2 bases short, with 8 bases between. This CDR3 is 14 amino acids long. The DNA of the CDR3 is TGTGCCAGCAGCTTAGCGGGTACCCCCTACGAGCAGTACTTC. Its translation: CASSLAGTPYEQYF.

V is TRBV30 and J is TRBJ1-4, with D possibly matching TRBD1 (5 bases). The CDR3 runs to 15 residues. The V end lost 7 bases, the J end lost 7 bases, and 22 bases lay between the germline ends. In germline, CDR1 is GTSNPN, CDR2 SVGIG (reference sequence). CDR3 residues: CAYQRLGIGGEKLFF. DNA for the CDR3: TGTGCCTACCAGAGATTGGGGATTGGGGGTGAAAAACTGTTTTTT.

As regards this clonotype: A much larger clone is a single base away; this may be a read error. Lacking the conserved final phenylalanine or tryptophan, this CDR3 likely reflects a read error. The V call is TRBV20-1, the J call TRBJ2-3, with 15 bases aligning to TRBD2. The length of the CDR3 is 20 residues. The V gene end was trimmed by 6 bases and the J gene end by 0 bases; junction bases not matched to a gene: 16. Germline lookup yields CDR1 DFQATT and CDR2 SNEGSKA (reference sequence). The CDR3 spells CSAEDWTSGRVVGSTDTQYL. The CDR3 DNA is TGCAGTGCGGAGGATTGGACTAGCGGGAGGGTTGTTGGGAGCACAGATACGCAGTATCTT.

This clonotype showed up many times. CDR3 sequence reads: CASSQAGEWVAAFF. CDR3 in DNA: TGTGCCAGCAGCCAAGCAGGGGAATGGGTCGCAGCTTTCTTT. The V and J genes are TRBV3-1 and TRBJ1-1, with D possibly matching TRBD1 (6 bases). The CDR3 covers 14 residues. The V gene's germline CDR1 is LGHDT and CDR2 YNNKEL (reference sequence). Between the trimmed V and J ends, which lost 1 base and 10 bases, there was a span of 16 bases.

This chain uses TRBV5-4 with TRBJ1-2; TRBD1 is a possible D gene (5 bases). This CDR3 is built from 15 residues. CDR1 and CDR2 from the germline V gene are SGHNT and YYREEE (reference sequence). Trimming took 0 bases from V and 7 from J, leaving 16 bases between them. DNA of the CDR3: TGTGCCAGCAGCTTGGATCCAGGGAAGGGCTCTGGCTACACCTTC. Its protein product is CASSLDPGKGSGYTF.

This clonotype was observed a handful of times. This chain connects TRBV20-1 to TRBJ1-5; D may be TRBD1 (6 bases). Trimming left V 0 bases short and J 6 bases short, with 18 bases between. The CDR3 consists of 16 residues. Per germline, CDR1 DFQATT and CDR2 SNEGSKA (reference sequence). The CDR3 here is CSARDLEGGSGQPQHF. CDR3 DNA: TGCAGTGCTAGAGATCTTGAGGGGGGTTCAGGTCAGCCCCAGCATTTT.

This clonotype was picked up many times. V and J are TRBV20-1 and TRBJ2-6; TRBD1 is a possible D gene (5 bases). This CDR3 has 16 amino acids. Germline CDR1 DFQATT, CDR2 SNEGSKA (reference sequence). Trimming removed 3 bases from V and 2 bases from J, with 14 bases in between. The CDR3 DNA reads TGCAGTGCTAGTGACAGTTTTCGCCCTGGGGCCAACGTCCTGACTTTC. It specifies CSASDSFRPGANVLTF.

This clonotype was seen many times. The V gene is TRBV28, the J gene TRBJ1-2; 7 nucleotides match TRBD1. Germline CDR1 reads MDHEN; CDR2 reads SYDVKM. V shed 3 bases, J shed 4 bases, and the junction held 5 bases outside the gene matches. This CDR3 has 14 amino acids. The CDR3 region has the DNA TGTGCCAGCAGTTTGGCGGGACAGACCTATGGCTACACCTTC. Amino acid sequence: CASSLAGQTYGYTF.

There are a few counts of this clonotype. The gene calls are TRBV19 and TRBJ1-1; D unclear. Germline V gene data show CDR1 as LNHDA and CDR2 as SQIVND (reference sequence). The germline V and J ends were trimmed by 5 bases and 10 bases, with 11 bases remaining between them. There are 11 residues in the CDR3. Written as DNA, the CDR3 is TGTGCCAGTAGTTGGTCGGCAGCAGCTTTCTTT. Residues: CASSWSAAAFF.

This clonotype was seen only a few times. CDR3 nucleotide sequence: TGTGCCAGCAGTTTATCGTGGGGGGCTGGGGCCAACGTCCTGACTTTC. Translation gives CASSLSWGAGANVLTF. V usage is TRBV27 and J usage is TRBJ2-6; possible D gene TRBD2, 6 bases. The CDR3 runs 16 residues. The ends were cut back, 0 bases at V and 2 bases at J, with 8 bases in the middle. Germline V gives CDR1 MNHEY, CDR2 SMNVEV (reference sequence). Complete variable domain (other parts from reference TRBV27 and TRBJ2-6): EAQVTQNPRYLITVTGKKLTVTCSQNMNHEYMSWYRQDPGLGLRQIYYSMNVEVTDKGDVPEGYKVSRKEKRNFPLILESPSPNQTSLYFCASSLSWGAGANVLTFGAGSRLTVL.

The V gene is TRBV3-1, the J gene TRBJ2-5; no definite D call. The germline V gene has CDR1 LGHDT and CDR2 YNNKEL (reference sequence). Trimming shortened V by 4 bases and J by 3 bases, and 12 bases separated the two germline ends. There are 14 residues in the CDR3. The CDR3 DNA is TGTGCCAGCAGCCGAGCGTTGCGGAAAGAGACCCAGTACTTC. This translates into CASSRALRKETQYF.

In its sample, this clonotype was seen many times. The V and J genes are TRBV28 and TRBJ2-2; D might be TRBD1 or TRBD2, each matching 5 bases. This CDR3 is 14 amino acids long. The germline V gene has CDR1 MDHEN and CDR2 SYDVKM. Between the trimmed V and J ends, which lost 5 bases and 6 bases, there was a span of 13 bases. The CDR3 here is CASSRGRVAGELFF. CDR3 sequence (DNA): TGTGCCAGCAGTCGGGGCAGGGTCGCCGGGGAGCTGTTTTTT.

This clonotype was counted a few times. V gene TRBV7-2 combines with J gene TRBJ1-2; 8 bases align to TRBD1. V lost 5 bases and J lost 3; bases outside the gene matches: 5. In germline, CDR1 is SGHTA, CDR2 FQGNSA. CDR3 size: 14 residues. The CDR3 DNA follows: TGTGCCAGCAGCATACAGGGGGGTTACTATGGCTACACCTTC. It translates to CASSIQGGYYGYTF. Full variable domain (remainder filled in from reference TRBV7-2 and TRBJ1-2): GAGVSQSPSNKVTEKGKDVELRCDPISGHTALYWYRQSLGQGLEFLIYFQGNSAPDKSGLPSDRFSAERTGGSVSTLTIQRTQQEDSAVYLCASSIQGGYYGYTFGSGTRLTVV.

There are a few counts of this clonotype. This CDR3 is CASSQMTGNNSPLHF. The CDR3 nucleotides read TGTGCCAGCAGCCAAATGACAGGGAACAATTCACCCCTCCACTTT. The V call is TRBV7-2, the J call TRBJ1-6; 7 bases fit TRBD1. Germline V CDR1 and CDR2: SGHTA, FQGNSA. This CDR3 contains 15 residues. After removal of 5 bases from V and 7 bases from J, the junction contained 8 bases not matched to a gene.

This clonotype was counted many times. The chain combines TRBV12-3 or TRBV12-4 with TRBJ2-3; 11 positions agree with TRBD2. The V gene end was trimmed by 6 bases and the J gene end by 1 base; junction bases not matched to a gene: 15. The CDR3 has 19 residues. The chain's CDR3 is CASSGYRDLAGGGTDTQYF. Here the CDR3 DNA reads TGTGCCAGCAGCGGGTACAGGGACTTAGCGGGAGGGGGCACAGATACGCAGTATTTT.

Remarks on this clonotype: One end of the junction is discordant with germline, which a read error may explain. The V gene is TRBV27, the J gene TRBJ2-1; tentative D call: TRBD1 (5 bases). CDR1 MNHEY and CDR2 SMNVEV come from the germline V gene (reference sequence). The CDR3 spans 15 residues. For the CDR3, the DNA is TGTGCCAGCAGTTTAAGGGGTCCTGTTTACAATGAGCAGCTCTTC. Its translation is CASSLRGPVYNEQLF.

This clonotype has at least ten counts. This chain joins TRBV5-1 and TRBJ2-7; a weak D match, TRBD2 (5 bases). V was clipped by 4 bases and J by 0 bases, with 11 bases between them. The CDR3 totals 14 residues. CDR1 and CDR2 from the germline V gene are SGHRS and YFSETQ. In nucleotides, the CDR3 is TGCGCCAGCAGCCCCGTGGGGAGCTCCTACGAGCAGTACTTC. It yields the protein CASSPVGSSYEQYF.

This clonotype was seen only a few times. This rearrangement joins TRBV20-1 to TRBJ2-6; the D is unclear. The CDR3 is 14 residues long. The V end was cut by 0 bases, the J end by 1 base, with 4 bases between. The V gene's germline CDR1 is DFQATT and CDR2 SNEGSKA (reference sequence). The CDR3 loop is CSARDSSGANVLTF. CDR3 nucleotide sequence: TGCAGTGCTAGAGATTCGTCTGGGGCCAACGTCCTGACTTTC.

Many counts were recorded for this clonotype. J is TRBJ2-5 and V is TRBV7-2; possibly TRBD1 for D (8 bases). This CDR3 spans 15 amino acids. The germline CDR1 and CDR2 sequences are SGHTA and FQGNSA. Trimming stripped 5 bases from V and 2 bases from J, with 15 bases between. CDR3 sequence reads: CASSQRDRLQETQYF. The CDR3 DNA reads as TGTGCCAGCAGCCAGCGGGACAGGCTACAAGAGACCCAGTACTTC.

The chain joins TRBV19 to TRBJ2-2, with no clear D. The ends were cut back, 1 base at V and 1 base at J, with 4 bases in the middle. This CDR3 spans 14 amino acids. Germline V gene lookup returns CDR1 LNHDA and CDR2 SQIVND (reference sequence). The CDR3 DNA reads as TGTGCCAGTAGTATAGCGTGGAACACCGGGGAGCTGTTTTTT. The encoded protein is CASSIAWNTGELFF.